Listed below are T cell receptor beta chains from one sample, sequenced in a study of cytomegalovirus exposure and HLA in healthy donors. TCRdb's table, derived via immunoSEQ multiplex PCR, lists solely in-frame clones and lacks some. The data show approximately 170,000 clones, about 65% seen once. The sequenced sample was PBMCs. Receptors originate from a woman aged 18 to 35 in good health and CMV-seropositive. The CDR3 runs from the conserved cysteine through the conserved F or W. The D gene is left open where the match is weak. Rows may omit the clone size; those that give it use once, few, many or a size class.

TRBJ1-6 | TRBV27 | . | . | CASSWTALTYNSPLHF | TGTGCCAGCAGTTGGACAGCACTAACCTATAATTCACCCCTCCACTTT
TRBJ2-2 | TRBV27 | . | few | CASSPRAGYSPGELFF | TGTGCCAGCAGTCCCCGGGCAGGGTATAGTCCCGGGGAGCTGTTTTTT
TRBJ1-1 | TRBV25-1 | . | . | CASRRGNTEAFF | TGTGCCAGCAGGAGAGGGAACACTGAAGCTTTCTTT
TRBJ1-1 | TRBV10-3 | . | few | CAISESNGRGTEAFF | TGTGCCATCAGTGAGTCGAATGGCCGTGGTACTGAAGCTTTCTTT
TRBJ2-1 | TRBV6-1 | . | . | CASSDATGREQFF | TGTGCCAGCAGTGACGCGACAGGGAGGGAGCAGTTCTTC
TRBJ2-5 | TRBV2 | . | few | CASRVAAGSGETQYF | TGTGCCAGCAGGGTAGCGGCGGGGTCGGGAGAGACCCAGTACTTC
TRBJ1-2 | TRBV19 | TRBD1 | . | CASRLRTGGVGYTF | TGTGCCAGTAGACTCCGCACAGGGGGAGTAGGCTACACCTTC
TRBJ2-3 | TRBV7-9 | . | once | CASSLLRTKPGDTQYF | TGTGCCAGCAGCTTACTTCGGACAAAACCTGGGGATACGCAGTATTTT
TRBJ2-7 | TRBV6-5 | . | . | CASSPYERYEQYF | TGTGCCAGCAGCCCCTACGAGCGGTACGAGCAGTACTTC
TRBJ2-1 | TRBV19 | TRBD2 | . | CASSGGLAFPNEQFF | TGTGCCAGTAGCGGGGGACTAGCGTTCCCCAATGAGCAGTTCTTC
TRBJ1-4 | TRBV11-1 | TRBD1 | . | CASSSGTGYEKLFF | TGTGCCAGCAGCTCCGGGACAGGGTATGAAAAACTGTTTTTT
TRBJ1-6 | TRBV4-3 | . | . | CASSQYRDGSPLHF | TGCGCCAGCAGCCAATACAGGGACGGCTCACCCCTCCACTTT
TRBJ2-1 | TRBV14 | TRBD1 | . | CASSRRDRARNEQFF | TGTGCCAGCAGCCGCCGGGACAGGGCTCGGAATGAGCAGTTCTTC
TRBJ1-1 | TRBV7-9 | . | . | CASSSWARQAEAFF | TGTGCCAGCAGCTCCTGGGCCCGACAGGCTGAAGCTTTCTTT
TRBJ1-4 | TRBV5-1 | . | . | CASSSGQNNEKLFF | TGCGCCAGCAGCTCGGGACAAAATAATGAAAAACTGTTTTTT
TRBJ1-5 | TRBV21-1 | . | . | CASSLQDSLYSNQPQHF | TGTGCCAGCAGCCTACAGGACAGCCTCTATAGCAATCAGCCCCAGCATTTT
TRBJ2-7 | TRBV4-3 | . | . | CASSPGGPGSIRGDEQYF | TGCGCCAGCAGCCCAGGGGGGCCCGGCTCAATTAGGGGTGACGAGCAGTACTTC
TRBJ2-5 | TRBV7-7 | TRBD1 | . | CASSQGQDQETQYF | TGTGCTAGCAGCCAAGGACAGGACCAAGAGACCCAGTACTTC
TRBJ2-7 | TRBV10-3 | . | . | CAISEHRVLPSYEQYF | TGTGCCATCAGTGAGCATCGGGTCTTACCTTCCTACGAGCAGTACTTC